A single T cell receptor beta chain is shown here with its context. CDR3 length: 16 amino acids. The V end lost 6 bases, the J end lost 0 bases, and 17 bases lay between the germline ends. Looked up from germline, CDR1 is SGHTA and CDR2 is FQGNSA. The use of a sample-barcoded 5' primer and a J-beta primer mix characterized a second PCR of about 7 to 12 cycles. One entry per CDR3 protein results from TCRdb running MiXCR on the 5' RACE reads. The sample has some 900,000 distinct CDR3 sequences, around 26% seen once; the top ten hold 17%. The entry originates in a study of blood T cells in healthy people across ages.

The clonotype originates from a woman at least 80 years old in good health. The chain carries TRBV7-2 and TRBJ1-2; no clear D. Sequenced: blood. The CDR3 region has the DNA TGTGCCAGCAGACCTCCCTTCCTTCAAGCTAACTATGGCTACACCTTC. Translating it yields CASRPPFLQANYGYTF.